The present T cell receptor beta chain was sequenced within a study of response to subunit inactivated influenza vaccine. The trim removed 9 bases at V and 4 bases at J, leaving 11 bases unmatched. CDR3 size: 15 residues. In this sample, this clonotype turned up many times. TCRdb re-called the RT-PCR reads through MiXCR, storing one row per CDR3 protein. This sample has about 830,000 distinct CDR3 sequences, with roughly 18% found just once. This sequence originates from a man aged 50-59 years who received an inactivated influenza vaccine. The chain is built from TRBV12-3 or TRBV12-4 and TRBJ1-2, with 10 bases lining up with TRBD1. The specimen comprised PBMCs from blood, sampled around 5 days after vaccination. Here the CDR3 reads CASGSRDRGAYGYTF. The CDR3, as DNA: TGTGCCAGTGGCTCCCGGGACAGGGGAGCCTATGGCTACACCTTC.